This TCR beta chain was sequenced for a study of T cells in localized non-small cell lung cancer. Study-wide results and limits: Adjacent uninvolved lung tissue had the highest T cell clonality, exceeding tumor. Among the top 100 tumor clones, a median around 57 appeared in adjacent lung.

With V trimmed by 4 bases and J by 1 base, 4 bases remained unmatched. In germline, CDR1 is MNHGY, CDR2 SVAAGI. The CDR3 covers 15 residues. With regard to this clone: Its target is not known.

The protocol was immunoSEQ multiplex PCR, while the TCRdb copy is restricted to in-frame clones and leaves out a portion. The sample has 1,100 or so clones, over 20% seen once. Sequenced material: normal lung tissue next to the tumor, taken before any cancer treatment. This chain links TRBV6-9 with TRBJ2-1; 7 bases are shared with TRBD1. The receptor's source is a man aged 40-75 years with stage II lung adenocarcinoma. CDR3 nucleotide sequence: TGTGCCAGCAGTTCTCCAGGGGGTTCCTACAATGAGCAGTTCTTC. It is translated as CASSSPGGSYNEQFF.